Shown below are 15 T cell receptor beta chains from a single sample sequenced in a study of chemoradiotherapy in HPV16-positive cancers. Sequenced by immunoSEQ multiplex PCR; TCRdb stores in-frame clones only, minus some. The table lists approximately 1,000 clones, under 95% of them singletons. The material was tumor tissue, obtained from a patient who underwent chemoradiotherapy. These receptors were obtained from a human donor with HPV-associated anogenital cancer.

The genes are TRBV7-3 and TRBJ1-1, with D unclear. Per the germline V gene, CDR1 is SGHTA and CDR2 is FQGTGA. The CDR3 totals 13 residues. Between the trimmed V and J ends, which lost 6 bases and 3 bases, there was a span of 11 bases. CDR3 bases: TGTGCCAGCAGGACTGGACGGGACACTGAAGCTTTCTTT. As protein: CASRTGRDTEAFF.

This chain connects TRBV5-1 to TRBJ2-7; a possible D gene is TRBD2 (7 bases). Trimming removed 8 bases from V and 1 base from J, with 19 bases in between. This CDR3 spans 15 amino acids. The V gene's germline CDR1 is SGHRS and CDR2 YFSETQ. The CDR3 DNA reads TGCGCCAGTAGGGGGGAGGGGAGGATGTCCTACGAGCAGTACTTC. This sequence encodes CASRGEGRMSYEQYF.

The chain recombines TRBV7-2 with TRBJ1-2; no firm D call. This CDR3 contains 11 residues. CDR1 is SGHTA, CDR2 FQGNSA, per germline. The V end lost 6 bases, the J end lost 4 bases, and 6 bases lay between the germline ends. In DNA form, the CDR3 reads TGTGCCAGCAGGGCCACCTATGGCTACACCTTC. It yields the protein CASRATYGYTF.

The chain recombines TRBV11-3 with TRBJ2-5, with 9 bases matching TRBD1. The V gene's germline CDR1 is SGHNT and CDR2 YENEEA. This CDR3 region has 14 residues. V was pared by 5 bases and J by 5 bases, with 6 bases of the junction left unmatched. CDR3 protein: CASSPRQGDETQYF. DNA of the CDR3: TGTGCCAGCAGCCCTCGACAGGGGGATGAGACCCAGTACTTC. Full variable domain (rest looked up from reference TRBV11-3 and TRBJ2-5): EAGVVQSPRYKIIEKKQPVAFWCNPISGHNTLYWYLQNLGQGPELLIRYENEEAVDDSQLPKDRFSAERLKGVDSTLKIQPAELGDSAVYLCASSPRQGDETQYFGPGTRLLVL.

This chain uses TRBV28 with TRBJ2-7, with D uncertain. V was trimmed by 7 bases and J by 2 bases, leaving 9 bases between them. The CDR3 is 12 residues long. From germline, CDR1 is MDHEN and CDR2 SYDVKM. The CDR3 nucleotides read TGTGCCAGCACTAATAATCCCTACGAGCAGTACTTC. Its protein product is CASTNNPYEQYF.

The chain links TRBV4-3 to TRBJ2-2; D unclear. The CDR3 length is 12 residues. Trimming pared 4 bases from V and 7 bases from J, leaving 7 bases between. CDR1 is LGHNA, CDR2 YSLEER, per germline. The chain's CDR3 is CASSLFGGELFF. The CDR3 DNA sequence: TGCGCCAGCAGCCTGTTCGGCGGGGAGCTGTTTTTT.

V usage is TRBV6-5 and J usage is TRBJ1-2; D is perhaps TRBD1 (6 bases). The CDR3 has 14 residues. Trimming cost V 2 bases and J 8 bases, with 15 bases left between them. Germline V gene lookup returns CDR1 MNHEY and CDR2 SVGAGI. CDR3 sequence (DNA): TGTGCCAGCAGTTACCCGGAGGGGGGCAGAGGCTACACCTTC. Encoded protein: CASSYPEGGRGYTF.

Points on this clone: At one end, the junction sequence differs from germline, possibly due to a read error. The CDR3 DNA reads as TGTGCCGGCAGTGAAACAAACAGCAATCAGCCCCAGCATTTT. Amino acid sequence: CAGSETNSNQPQHF. The J gene is TRBJ1-5, the V gene TRBV6-1; D gene uncertain. This CDR3 has 14 amino acids. Germline-derived CDR1 and CDR2 are MNHNS and SASEGT.

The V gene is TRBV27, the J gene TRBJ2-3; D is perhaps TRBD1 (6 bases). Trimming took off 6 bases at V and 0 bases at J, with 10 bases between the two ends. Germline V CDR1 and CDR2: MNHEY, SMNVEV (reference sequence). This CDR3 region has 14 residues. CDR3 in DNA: TGTGCCAGCAGCCACAGGGATAGCACAGATACGCAGTATTTT. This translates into CASSHRDSTDTQYF.

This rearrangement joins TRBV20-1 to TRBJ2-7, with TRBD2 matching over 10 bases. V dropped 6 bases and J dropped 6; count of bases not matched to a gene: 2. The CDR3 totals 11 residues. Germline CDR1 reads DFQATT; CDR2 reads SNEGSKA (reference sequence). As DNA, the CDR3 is TGCAGTGCCAGCGGGGGGGGCGAGCAGTACTTC. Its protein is CSASGGGEQYF.

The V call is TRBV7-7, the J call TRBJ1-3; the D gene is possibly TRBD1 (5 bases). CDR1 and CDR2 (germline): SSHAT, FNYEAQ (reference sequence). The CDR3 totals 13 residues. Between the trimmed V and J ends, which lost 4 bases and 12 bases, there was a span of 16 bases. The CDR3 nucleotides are TGTGCCAGCAGCTCTACCTTCGGGACGGACATATATTTT. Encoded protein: CASSSTFGTDIYF.

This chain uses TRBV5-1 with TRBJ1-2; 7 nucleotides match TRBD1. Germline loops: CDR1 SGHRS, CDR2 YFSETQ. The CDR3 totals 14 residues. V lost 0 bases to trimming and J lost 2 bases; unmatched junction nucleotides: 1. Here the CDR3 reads CASSLAGGNYGYTF. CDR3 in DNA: TGCGCCAGCAGCTTGGCAGGGGGAAACTATGGCTACACCTTC.

CDR3 in amino acids: CASSSASGAGNTIYF. DNA of the CDR3: TGTGCCAGCAGTTCCGCGTCCGGGGCTGGAAACACCATATATTTT. This chain connects TRBV28 to TRBJ1-3; D is undetermined. With 4 bases removed from V and 2 bases from J, the gap between germline ends came to 12 bases. Per germline, CDR1 MDHEN and CDR2 SYDVKM. CDR3 size: 15 residues.

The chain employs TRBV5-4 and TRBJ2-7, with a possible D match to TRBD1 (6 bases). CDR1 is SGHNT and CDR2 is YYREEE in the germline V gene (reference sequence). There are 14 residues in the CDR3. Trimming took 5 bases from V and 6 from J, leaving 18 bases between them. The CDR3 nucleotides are TGTGCCAGCAGTCCTCCGACAGGCGTCCGCGAGCAGTACTTC. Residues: CASSPPTGVREQYF.

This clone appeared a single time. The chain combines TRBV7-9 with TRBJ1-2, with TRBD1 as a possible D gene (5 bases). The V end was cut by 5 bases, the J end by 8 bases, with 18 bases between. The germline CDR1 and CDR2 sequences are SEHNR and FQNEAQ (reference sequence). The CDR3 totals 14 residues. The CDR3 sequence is CASSPSQGSRGYTF. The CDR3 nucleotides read TGTGCCAGCAGCCCCTCCCAGGGATCGAGGGGCTACACCTTC.